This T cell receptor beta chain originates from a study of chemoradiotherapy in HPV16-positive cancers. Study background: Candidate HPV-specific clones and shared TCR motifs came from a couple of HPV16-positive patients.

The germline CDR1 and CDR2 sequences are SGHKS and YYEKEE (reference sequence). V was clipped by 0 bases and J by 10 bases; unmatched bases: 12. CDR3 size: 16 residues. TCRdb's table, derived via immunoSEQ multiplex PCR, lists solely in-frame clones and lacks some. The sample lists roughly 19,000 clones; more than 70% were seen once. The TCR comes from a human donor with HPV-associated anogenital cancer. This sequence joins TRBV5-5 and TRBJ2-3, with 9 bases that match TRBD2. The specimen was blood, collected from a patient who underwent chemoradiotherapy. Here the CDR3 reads CASSLVAGALSGAQYF. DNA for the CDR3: TGTGCCAGCAGCTTGGTAGCGGGAGCCCTATCCGGGGCGCAGTATTTT.